A selection of T cell receptor beta chains follows, all from one sample in a study of post-analysis software for immune sequencing data. MiXCR, applied by TCRdb to the PCR reads, yields one record per CDR3 protein. Here the sample spans roughly 410,000 distinct CDR3 sequences, roughly 30% being singletons. The sequencing sample was made of blood. These receptors were taken from a girl under 18 with multiple sclerosis. Both conserved end residues are part of each CDR3. Each record gives: J gene, clone size, D gene, V gene, CDR3 DNA, CDR3 protein. D genes are given only for firm matches. Clone sizes are given selectively: once, few, many, or a class where the clone is expanded.

>TRBJ2-7|few|NA|TRBV11-2
TGTGCCAGCAGCCCCGGATCGGGCCCGAGGGCCTCCTACGAGCAGTACTTC
CASSPGSGPRASYEQYF
>TRBJ1-2|NA|TRBD1|TRBV2
TGTGCCAGCAGTGAAGATCGTGACAGGGTCTATGGCTACACCTTC
CASSEDRDRVYGYTF
>TRBJ2-1|NA|TRBD2|TRBV28
TGTGCCAGCAGTGGCCGCCGTGGACTAGTATCCTACAATGAGCAGTTCTTC
CASSGRRGLVSYNEQFF
>TRBJ2-7|NA|NA|TRBV7-8
TGTGCCAGCAGCCGGGACGTATCCGAGCAGTACTTC
CASSRDVSEQYF
>TRBJ2-6|NA|NA|TRBV3-1
TGTGCCAGCAGCCAAGATACAGGGGCCAACGTCCTGACTTTC
CASSQDTGANVLTF
>TRBJ2-5|NA|TRBD1|TRBV12-3/TRBV12-4
TGTGCCAGCAGTTTCGGCACAGGGGTGGGCGAGACCCAGTACTTC
CASSFGTGVGETQYF
>TRBJ2-5|NA|TRBD1|TRBV6-1
TGTGCCAGCAGGAGGGGGCCGAAAGAGACCCAGTACTTC
CASRRGPKETQYF
>TRBJ2-7|few|NA|TRBV5-1
TGCGCCAGCAGCTCAATCCCCGTCCGGGACGAGCAGTACTTC
CASSSIPVRDEQYF
>TRBJ2-7|many|NA|TRBV5-1
TGTGCCAGCAGCTCTACCTACGAGCAGTACTTC
CASSSTYEQYF
>TRBJ1-5|few|NA|TRBV27
TGTGCCAGCAGGAGCAGGGGACTCCATAGCAATCAGCTCCAGCATTTT
CASRSRGLHSNQLQHF
>TRBJ2-5|many|NA|TRBV12-3/TRBV12-4
TGTGCCAGCAGTACCCCGGGACATCGAGAGACCCAGTACTTC
CASSTPGHRETQYF
>TRBJ2-3|few|TRBD1|TRBV20-1
TGCAGTGCTACCACGGGACAGGGGGCCCCAGATACGCAGTATTTT
CSATTGQGAPDTQYF
>TRBJ1-1|few|NA|TRBV12-3/TRBV12-4
TGTGCCAGCAGGGATCTCCCCAGGGGAGGGGTGAACACTGAAGCTTTCTTT
CASRDLPRGGVNTEAFF
>TRBJ2-5|NA|NA|TRBV6-5
TGTGCCAGCAGTTATTCAGCAGGGGATCTGGAGACCCAGTACTTC
CASSYSAGDLETQYF
>TRBJ2-1|few|TRBD2|TRBV6-1
TGTGCCAGCGCGGGGACTAGCGGGGGTTTCTCCTACAATGAGCAGTTCTTC
CASAGTSGGFSYNEQFF
>TRBJ2-5|many|NA|TRBV29-1
TGCAGCGTTGAACCCCCGACAGAGGGGGAGACCCAGTACTTC
CSVEPPTEGETQYF
>TRBJ2-7|NA|TRBD1|TRBV5-1
TGCGCCAGCAGCTGGGACAGTTTCTCCTACGAGCAGTACTTC
CASSWDSFSYEQYF
>TRBJ2-1|few|NA|TRBV9
TGTGCCAGCAGCCCAGGGGTGGGGACTTACAATGAGCAGTTCTTC
CASSPGVGTYNEQFF
>TRBJ2-3|NA|NA|TRBV20-1
TGCAGTGCTAAAAAAGGCGGGGTTCGTTCAGATACGCGGTATTTT
CSAKKGGVRSDTRYF
>TRBJ2-3|many|NA|TRBV5-1
TGCGCCAGCAGCCCGGGAGTAGGACAGAGCACAGATACGCAGTATTTT
CASSPGVGQSTDTQYF
>TRBJ1-5|few|NA|TRBV28
TGTGCCAGCAGGGGAGTTTCCCGCAATCAGCCCCAGCATTTT
CASRGVSRNQPQHF
>TRBJ2-3|few|NA|TRBV6-5
TGTGCCAGCAGTTTCATAGCGGAAAGGAAAGATACGCAGTATTTT
CASSFIAERKDTQYF
>TRBJ2-6|NA|NA|TRBV28
TGTGCCAGTGTTTACAGGGCTGGGGCCAACGTCCTGACTTTC
CASVYRAGANVLTF
>TRBJ2-3|NA|TRBD2|TRBV28
TGTGCCAGCAGTCCTACTAGCGGCTTGGGGGGTACGCAGTATTTT
CASSPTSGLGGTQYF
>TRBJ1-2|NA|NA|TRBV6-1
TGTGCCAGCAGAGTACAAGGGACAAGCTATGGCTACACCTTC
CASRVQGTSYGYTF
>TRBJ1-5|NA|NA|TRBV24-1
TGTGCCACCGAGGTCCTCCTTTTCTATAGCAATCAGCCCCAGCATTTT
CATEVLLFYSNQPQHF
>TRBJ1-6|NA|TRBD1|TRBV7-2
TGTGCCAGCACCTCCGACAGGGGTCGTAATTCACTCCTCCACTTT
CASTSDRGRNSLLHF
>TRBJ2-1|few|NA|TRBV29-1
TGCAGCGTTGAGGTAGGGAACTACAATGAGCAGTTCTTC
CSVEVGNYNEQFF
>TRBJ2-2|NA|TRBD1|TRBV7-9
TGTGCCAGCAGCCCGGACAGGGGGAGCGGGGAGCTGTTTTTT
CASSPDRGSGELFF
>TRBJ1-1|NA|NA|TRBV20-1
TGCAGTGCGGCCTTTACGGCGGACACTGAAGCTTTCTTT
CSAAFTADTEAFF
>TRBJ2-1|NA|NA|TRBV7-9
TGTGCCAGCAGGATCGAGGGTGGTGAGCAGTTCTTC
CASRIEGGEQFF
>TRBJ2-4|few|NA|TRBV2
TGTGCCAGCAGACGACTAGTGCTAGCCAAAAACATTCAGTACTTC
CASRRLVLAKNIQYF
>TRBJ2-2|few|NA|TRBV15
TGTGCCACCACGGCCGAGCGGGCACTGAACACCGGGGAGCTGTTTTTT
CATTAERALNTGELFF
>TRBJ1-2|NA|NA|TRBV5-1
TGCGCCAGCAGCTTGGATTCGGGGGCTATTAACTATGGCTACACCTTC
CASSLDSGAINYGYTF
>TRBJ2-5|NA|TRBD2|TRBV20-1
TGCAGTGCTGGGGAGGGGAGTAGACGAGAGACCCAGTACTTC
CSAGEGSRRETQYF
>TRBJ1-2|many|NA|TRBV6-1
TGTGCCAGCAGTGAAGCGCTGGCAGGGAAAGGCTACACCTTC
CASSEALAGKGYTF
>TRBJ2-1|NA|TRBD2|TRBV20-1
TGCAGTGCTAGGGGGACTAGCGGGGGCCTCAATGAGCAGTTCTTC
CSARGTSGGLNEQFF
>TRBJ1-5|NA|NA|TRBV12-1
TGTGCCAGCAGCCCCCAAAGGAACTTGTCCGGGAGCACAGATACGCAGCATTTT
CASSPQRNLSGSTDTQHF
>TRBJ1-2|NA|TRBD1|TRBV6-1
TGTGCCAGCAGCCGACAGGGGGGAGGCTACACCTTC
CASSRQGGGYTF
>TRBJ2-2|NA|NA|TRBV6-5
TGTGCCAGCAGTTATCCCGGGACGGTTAACACCGGGGAGCTGTTTTTT
CASSYPGTVNTGELFF
>TRBJ1-1|NA|NA|TRBV5-1
TGCGCCAGCAGCTGGAGCTCGGGCAGTCCGACGAACACTGAAGCTTTCTTT
CASSWSSGSPTNTEAFF
>TRBJ2-1|few|TRBD2|TRBV15
TGTGCCACCAGCAGAGTTCTAGCGGGGATGCAGTTCTTC
CATSRVLAGMQFF
>TRBJ2-3|few|TRBD2|TRBV7-2
TGTGCCAGCAGCCCAATGTTGGCGGGGGTCACAGATACGCAGTATTTT
CASSPMLAGVTDTQYF
>TRBJ2-4|many|TRBD1|TRBV6-5
TGTGCCAGCAGCACCGGACAGGGGAGCGGCATTCAGTACTTC
CASSTGQGSGIQYF